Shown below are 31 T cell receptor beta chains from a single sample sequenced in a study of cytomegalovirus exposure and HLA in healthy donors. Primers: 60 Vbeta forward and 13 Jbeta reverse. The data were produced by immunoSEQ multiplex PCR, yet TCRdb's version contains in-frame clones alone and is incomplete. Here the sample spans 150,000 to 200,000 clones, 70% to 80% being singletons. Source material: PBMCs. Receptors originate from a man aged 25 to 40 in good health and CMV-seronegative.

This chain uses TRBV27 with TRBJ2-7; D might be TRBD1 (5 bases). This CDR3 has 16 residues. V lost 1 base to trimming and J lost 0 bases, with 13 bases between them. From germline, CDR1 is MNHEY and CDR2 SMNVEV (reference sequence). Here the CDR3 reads CASSLLRVGASYEQYF. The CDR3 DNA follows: TGTGCCAGCAGTTTATTACGTGTTGGGGCCTCCTACGAGCAGTACTTC.

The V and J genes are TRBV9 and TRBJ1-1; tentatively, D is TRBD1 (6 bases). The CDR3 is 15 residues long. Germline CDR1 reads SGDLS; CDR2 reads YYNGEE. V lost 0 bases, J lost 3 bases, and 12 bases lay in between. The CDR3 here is CASSVEGGDDTEAFF. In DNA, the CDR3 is TGTGCCAGCAGCGTAGAAGGGGGAGATGACACTGAAGCTTTCTTT.

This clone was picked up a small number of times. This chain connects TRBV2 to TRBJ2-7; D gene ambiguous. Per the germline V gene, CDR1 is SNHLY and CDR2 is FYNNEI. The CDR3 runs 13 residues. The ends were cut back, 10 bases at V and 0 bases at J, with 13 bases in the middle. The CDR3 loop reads CAITRQDSYEQYF. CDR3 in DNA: TGTGCCATCACGAGACAAGACTCCTACGAGCAGTACTTC.

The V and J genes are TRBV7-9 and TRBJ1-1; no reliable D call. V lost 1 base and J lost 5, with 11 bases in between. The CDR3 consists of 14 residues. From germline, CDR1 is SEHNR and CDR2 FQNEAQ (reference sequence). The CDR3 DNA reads TGTGCCAGCAGCTTAGGATGGGGAGGAACTGAAGCTTTCTTT. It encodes CASSLGWGGTEAFF. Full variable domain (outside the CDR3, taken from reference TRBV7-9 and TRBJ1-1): DTGVSQNPRHKITKRGQNVTFRCDPISEHNRLYWYRQTLGQGPEFLTYFQNEAQLEKSRLLSDRFSAERPKGSFSTLEIQRTEQGDSAMYLCASSLGWGGTEAFFGQGTRLTVV.

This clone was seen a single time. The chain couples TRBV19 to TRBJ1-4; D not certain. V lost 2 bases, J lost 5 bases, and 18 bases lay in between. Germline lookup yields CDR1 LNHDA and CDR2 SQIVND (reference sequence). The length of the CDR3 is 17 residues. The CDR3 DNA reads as TGTGCCAGTAGTATATTACCGGTAGGGCAGCGGAATGAAAAACTGTTTTTT. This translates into CASSILPVGQRNEKLFF.

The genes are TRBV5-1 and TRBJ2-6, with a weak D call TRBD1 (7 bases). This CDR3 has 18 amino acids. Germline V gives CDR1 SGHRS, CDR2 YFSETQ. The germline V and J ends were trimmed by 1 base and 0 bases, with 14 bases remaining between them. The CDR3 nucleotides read TGCGCCAGCAGCTTGTATGACAGGGACTTCTCTGGGGCCAACGTCCTGACTTTC. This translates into CASSLYDRDFSGANVLTF.

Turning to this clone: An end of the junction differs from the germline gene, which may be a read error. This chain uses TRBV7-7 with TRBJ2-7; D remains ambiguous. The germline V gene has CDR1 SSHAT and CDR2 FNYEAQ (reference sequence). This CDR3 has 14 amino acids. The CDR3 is CASSLNADFYEQYF. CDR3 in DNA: TGTGCTAGCAGCTTAAATGCGGATTTCTACGAGCAGTACTTC. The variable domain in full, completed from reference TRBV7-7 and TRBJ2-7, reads GAGVSQSPRYKVTKRGQDVTLRCDPISSHATLYWYQQALGQGPEFLTYFNYEAQPDKSGLPSDRFSAERPEGSISTLTIQRTEQRDSAMYRCASSLNADFYEQYFGPGTRLTVT.

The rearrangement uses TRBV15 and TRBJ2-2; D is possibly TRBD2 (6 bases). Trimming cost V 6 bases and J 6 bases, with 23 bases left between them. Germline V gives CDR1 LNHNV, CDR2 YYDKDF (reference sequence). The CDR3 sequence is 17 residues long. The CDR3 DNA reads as TGTGCCACCAGGGCAGAGTCGACTAGTTGGGGTGCCGGGGAGCTGTTTTTT. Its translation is CATRAESTSWGAGELFF.

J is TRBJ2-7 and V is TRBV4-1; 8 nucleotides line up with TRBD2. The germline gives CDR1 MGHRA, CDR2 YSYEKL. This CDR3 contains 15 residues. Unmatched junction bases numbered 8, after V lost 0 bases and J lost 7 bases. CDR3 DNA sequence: TGCGCCAGCAGCCAAGAGGAAGCGGGAGTACGGGAGCAGTACTTC. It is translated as CASSQEEAGVREQYF.

The chain's CDR3 is CASSAYMASAIYF. CDR3 bases: TGTGCCAGCAGTGCTTACATGGCAAGCGCCATATATTTT. The genes are TRBV6-1 and TRBJ1-3; D is unclear. The CDR3 extends over 13 amino acids. Germline V gene sequence: CDR1 MNHNS, CDR2 SASEGT. The germline V and J ends were trimmed by 4 bases and 11 bases, with 15 bases remaining between them.

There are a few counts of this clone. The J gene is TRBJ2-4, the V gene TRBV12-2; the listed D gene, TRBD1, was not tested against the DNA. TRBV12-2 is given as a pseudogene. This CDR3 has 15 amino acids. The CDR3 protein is CASRWRQSAKNIQYF. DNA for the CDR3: TGTGCAAGTCGCTGGCGACAGTCAGCCAAAAACATTCAGTACTTC.

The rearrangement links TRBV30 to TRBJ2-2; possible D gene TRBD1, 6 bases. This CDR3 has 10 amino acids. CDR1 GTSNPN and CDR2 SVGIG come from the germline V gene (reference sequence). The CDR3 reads CAVQGGELFF. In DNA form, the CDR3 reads TGTGCGGTACAGGGAGGGGAGCTGTTTTTT.

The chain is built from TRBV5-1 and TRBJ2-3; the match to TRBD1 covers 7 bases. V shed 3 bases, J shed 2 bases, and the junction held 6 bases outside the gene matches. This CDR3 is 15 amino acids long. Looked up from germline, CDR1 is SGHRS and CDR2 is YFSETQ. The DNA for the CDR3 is TGCGCCAGCAGCTCTACCGGGACAGACACAGATACGCAGTATTTT. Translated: CASSSTGTDTDTQYF.

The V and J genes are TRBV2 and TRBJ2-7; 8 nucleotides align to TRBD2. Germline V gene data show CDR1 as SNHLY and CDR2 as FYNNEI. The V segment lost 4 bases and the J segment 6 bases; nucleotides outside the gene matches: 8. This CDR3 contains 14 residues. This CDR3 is CASSGLPGGVEQYF. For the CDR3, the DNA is TGTGCCAGCAGTGGGCTCCCCGGGGGGGTCGAGCAGTACTTC.

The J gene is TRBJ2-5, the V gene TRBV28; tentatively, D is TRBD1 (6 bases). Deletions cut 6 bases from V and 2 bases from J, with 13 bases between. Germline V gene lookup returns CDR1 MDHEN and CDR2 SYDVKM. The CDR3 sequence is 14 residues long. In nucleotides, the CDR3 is TGTGCCAGCAGCCGAGACAGGAGACAAGAGACCCAGTACTTC. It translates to CASSRDRRQETQYF.

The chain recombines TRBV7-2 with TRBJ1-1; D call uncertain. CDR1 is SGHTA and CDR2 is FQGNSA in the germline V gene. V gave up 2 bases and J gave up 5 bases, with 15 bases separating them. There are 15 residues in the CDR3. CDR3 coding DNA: TGTGCCAGCAGCTTAACTGTGGGGTGGAGGACTGAAGCTTTCTTT. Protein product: CASSLTVGWRTEAFF.

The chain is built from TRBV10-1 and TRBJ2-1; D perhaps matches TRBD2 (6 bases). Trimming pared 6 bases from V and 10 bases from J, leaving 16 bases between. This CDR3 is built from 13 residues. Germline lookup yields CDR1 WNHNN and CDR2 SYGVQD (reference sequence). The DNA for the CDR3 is TGCGCCAGCAGCGGGACTCTGATTGGAGAGCAGTTCTTC. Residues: CASSGTLIGEQFF.

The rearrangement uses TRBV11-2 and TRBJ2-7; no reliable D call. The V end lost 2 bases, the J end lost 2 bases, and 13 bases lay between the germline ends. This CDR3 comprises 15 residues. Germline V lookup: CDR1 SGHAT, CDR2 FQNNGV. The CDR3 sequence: CASSLLGSGPYEQYF. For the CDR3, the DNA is TGTGCCAGCAGCTTATTAGGATCAGGCCCCTACGAGCAGTACTTC.

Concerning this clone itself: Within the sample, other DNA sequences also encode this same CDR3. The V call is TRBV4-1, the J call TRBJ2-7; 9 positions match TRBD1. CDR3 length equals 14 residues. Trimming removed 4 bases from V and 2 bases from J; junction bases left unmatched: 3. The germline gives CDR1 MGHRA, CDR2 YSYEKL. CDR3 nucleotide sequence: TGCGCCAGCAGCCCCCGACAGGGGGCCTACGAGCAGTACTTC. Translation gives CASSPRQGAYEQYF.

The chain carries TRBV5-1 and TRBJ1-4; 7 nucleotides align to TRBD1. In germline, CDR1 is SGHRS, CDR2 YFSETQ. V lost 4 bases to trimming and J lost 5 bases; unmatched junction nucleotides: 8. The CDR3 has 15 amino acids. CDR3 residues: CASSPGGQKNEKLFF. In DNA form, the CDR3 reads TGCGCCAGCAGCCCAGGGGGACAGAAAAATGAAAAACTGTTTTTT.

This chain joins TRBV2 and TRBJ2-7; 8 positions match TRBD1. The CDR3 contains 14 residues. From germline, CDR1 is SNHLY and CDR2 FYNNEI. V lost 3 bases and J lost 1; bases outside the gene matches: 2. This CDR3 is CASSDGTGSYEQYF. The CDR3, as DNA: TGTGCCAGCAGTGACGGGACAGGTTCCTACGAGCAGTACTTC.

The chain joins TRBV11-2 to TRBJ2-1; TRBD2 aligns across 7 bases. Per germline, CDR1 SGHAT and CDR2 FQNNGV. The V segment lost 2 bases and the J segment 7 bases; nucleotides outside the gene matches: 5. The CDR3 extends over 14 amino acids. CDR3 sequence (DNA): TGTGCCAGCAGCTTACGCGGGAGTGGTAATGAGCAGTTCTTC. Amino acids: CASSLRGSGNEQFF.

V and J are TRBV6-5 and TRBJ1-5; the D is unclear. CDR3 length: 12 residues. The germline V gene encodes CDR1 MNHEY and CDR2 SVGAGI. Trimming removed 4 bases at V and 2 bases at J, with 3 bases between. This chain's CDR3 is CASSSGNQPQHF. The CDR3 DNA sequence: TGTGCCAGCAGTTCCGGCAATCAGCCCCAGCATTTT.

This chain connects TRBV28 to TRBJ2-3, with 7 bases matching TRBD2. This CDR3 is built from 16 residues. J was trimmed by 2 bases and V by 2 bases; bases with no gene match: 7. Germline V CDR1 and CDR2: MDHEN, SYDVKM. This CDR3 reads CASSLGLAAFTDTQYF. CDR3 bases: TGTGCCAGCAGTTTAGGTCTAGCGGCCTTCACAGATACGCAGTATTTT.

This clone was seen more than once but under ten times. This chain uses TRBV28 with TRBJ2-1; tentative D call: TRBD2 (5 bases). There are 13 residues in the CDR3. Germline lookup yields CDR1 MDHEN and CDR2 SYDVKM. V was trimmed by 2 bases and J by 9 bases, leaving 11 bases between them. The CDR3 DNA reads TGTGCCAGCAGTTTAAGCGTTGGGAGTGAGCAGTTCTTC. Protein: CASSLSVGSEQFF. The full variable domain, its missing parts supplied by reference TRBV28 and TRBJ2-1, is DVKVTQSSRYLVKRTGEKVFLECVQDMDHENMFWYRQDPGLGLRLIYFSYDVKMKEKGDIPEGYSVSREKKERFSLILESASTNQTSMYLCASSLSVGSEQFFGPGTRLTVL.

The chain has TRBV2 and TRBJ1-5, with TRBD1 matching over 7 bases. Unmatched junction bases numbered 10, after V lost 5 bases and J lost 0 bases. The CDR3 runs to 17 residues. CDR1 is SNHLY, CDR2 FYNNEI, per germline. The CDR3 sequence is CASSPVAGGNSNQPQHF. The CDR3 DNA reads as TGTGCCAGCAGTCCGGTTGCAGGGGGAAATAGCAATCAGCCCCAGCATTTT.

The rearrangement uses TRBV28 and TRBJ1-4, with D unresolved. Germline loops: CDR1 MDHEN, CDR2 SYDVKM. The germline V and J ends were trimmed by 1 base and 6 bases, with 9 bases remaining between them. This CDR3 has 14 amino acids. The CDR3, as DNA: TGTGCCAGCAGTTTATTGCCAGCGGATGAAAAACTGTTTTTT. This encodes CASSLLPADEKLFF.

The CDR3 bases are TGCGCCAGCAGCGCTTTGGTCAACCGGGGTGAAAAACTGTTTTTT. Its protein product is CASSALVNRGEKLFF. The rearrangement uses TRBV5-1 and TRBJ1-4, with D unresolved. The CDR3 totals 15 residues. In germline, CDR1 is SGHRS, CDR2 YFSETQ. The ends were cut back, 4 bases at V and 7 bases at J, with 17 bases in the middle.

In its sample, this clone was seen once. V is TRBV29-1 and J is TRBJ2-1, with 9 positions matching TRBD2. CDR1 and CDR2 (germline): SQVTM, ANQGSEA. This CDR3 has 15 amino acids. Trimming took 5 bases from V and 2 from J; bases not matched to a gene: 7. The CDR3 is CSVRSGSRTYNEQFF. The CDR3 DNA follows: TGCAGCGTTCGTAGCGGGAGTAGAACCTACAATGAGCAGTTCTTC.

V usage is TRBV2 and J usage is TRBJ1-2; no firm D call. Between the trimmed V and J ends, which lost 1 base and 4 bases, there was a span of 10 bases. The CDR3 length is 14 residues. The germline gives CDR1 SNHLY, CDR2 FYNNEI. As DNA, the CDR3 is TGTGCCAGCAGTGAAGAACTGGGCAGCTATGGCTACACCTTC. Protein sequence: CASSEELGSYGYTF.

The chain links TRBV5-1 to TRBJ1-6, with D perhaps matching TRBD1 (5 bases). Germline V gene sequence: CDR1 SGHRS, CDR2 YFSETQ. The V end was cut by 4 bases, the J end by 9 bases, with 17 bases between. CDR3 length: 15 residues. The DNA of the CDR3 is TGCGCCAGCAGCCCAAACGCCGATAGGGGTTCACCCCTCCACTTT. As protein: CASSPNADRGSPLHF.